These 21 T cell receptor beta chains were all obtained from the same sample, sequenced in a study of T cell responses to AZD1222 COVID-19 vaccine. The table came from immunoSEQ multiplex PCR; TCRdb's copy has only in-frame clones and leaves some out. Here the sample spans about 180,000 clones, 88% being singletons. The material sequenced was peripheral blood, taken 28 days after the second AZD1222 dose. These receptors were collected from an adult who received the AZD1222 COVID-19 vaccine.

The CDR3 reads CASSWERLPMETQYF. CDR3 DNA: TGTGCCAGCAGCTGGGAGAGACTCCCGATGGAGACCCAGTACTTC. The rearrangement uses TRBV7-6 and TRBJ2-5, with D maybe TRBD2 (5 bases). CDR1 is SGHVS and CDR2 is FNYEAQ in the germline V gene. V gave up 4 bases and J gave up 5 bases, with 17 bases separating them. The CDR3 has 15 residues.

This clone has only a few counts. This chain joins TRBV29-1 and TRBJ2-7; D not resolved. Looked up from germline, CDR1 is SQVTM and CDR2 is ANQGSEA. Trimming took off 1 base at V and 3 bases at J, with 7 bases between the two ends. The CDR3 covers 12 residues. In nucleotides, the CDR3 is TGCAGCGTTGAAGTGGGGATCTACGAGCAGTACTTC. Its protein product is CSVEVGIYEQYF.

V is TRBV5-8 and J is TRBJ2-3, with a weak D call TRBD1 (6 bases). V was clipped by 2 bases and J by 0 bases, with 10 bases between them. The CDR3 sequence is 15 residues long. Germline-derived CDR1 and CDR2 are SGHTS and YDEGEE. CDR3 protein: CASSFSGASTDTQYF. The CDR3 nucleotides read TGTGCCAGCAGCTTCTCAGGGGCGAGCACAGATACGCAGTATTTT.

The CDR3 here is CAWASSWSNQPQHF. CDR3 coding DNA: TGTGCCTGGGCCTCCAGCTGGAGCAATCAGCCCCAGCATTTT. The rearrangement uses TRBV30 and TRBJ1-5, with no clear D. The germline V and J ends were trimmed by 5 bases and 1 base, with 12 bases remaining between them. This CDR3 is 14 amino acids long. Germline-derived CDR1 and CDR2 are GTSNPN and SVGIG (reference sequence). The full variable domain, in which reference TRBV30 and TRBJ1-5 provide the parts outside the CDR3, is SQTIHQWPATLVQPVGSPLSLECTVEGTSNPNLYWYRQAAGRGLQLLFYSVGIGQISSEVPQNLSASRPQDRQFILSSKKLLLSDSGFYLCAWASSWSNQPQHFGDGTRLSIL.

In DNA, the CDR3 is TGTGCCTGCCCCGTTGGGACAGGGGTCGGAAACACCATATATTTT. It translates to CACPVGTGVGNTIYF. The genes are TRBV30 and TRBJ1-3; 10 nucleotides agree with TRBD1. The germline V gene encodes CDR1 GTSNPN and CDR2 SVGIG (reference sequence). The CDR3 is 15 residues long. V was clipped by 6 bases and J by 4 bases; unmatched bases: 9.

The V gene is TRBV30, the J gene TRBJ1-3; D possibly corresponds to TRBD1 (5 bases). Deletions cut 3 bases from V and 5 bases from J, with 14 bases between. CDR1 and CDR2 (germline): GTSNPN, SVGIG (reference sequence). The CDR3 runs to 14 residues. In DNA form, the CDR3 reads TGTGCCTGGAGGGCCCCAGGGAGAAGAAACACCATATATTTT. Protein sequence: CAWRAPGRRNTIYF.

The chain's CDR3 is CASSHRQMSSGNTIYF. The DNA for the CDR3 is TGTGCCAGCAGCCATCGACAGATGAGCTCTGGAAACACCATATATTTT. The V and J genes are TRBV3-1 (or the pseudogene TRBV3-2) and TRBJ1-3; D may be TRBD1 (5 bases). CDR3 length: 16 residues. V was clipped by 3 bases and J by 0 bases, with 12 bases between them. Germline V gives CDR1 LGHDT, CDR2 YNNKEL (reference sequence).

The chain carries TRBV29-1 and TRBJ2-7; 7 positions match TRBD1. The CDR3 runs to 13 residues. Trimming cost V 5 bases and J 3 bases; bases outside gene matches: 7. Germline lookup yields CDR1 SQVTM and CDR2 ANQGSEA. CDR3 sequence reads: CSVQPGQYYEQYF. CDR3 nucleotide sequence: TGCAGCGTTCAGCCGGGACAGTACTACGAGCAGTACTTC.

Notes on this clone: The sample contains more than one DNA sequence encoding this CDR3. The gene calls are TRBV27 and TRBJ1-5; D is unclear. Trimming removed 6 bases from V and 5 bases from J, with 14 bases in between. The CDR3 loop spans 14 amino acids. Germline V gene sequence: CDR1 MNHEY, CDR2 SMNVEV (reference sequence). CDR3 in DNA: TGTGCCAGCAGCTTCAGAGGGTCCGATCAGCCCCAGCATTTT. This sequence encodes CASSFRGSDQPQHF.

This clone appeared a single time. The chain recombines TRBV19 with TRBJ1-4; D perhaps matches TRBD1 (5 bases). Germline loops: CDR1 LNHDA, CDR2 SQIVND (reference sequence). CDR3 length: 13 amino acids. V was clipped by 8 bases and J by 10 bases, with 17 bases between them. CDR3 in amino acids: CASHWAKRGKLFF. The DNA for the CDR3 is TGTGCCAGTCACTGGGCCAAGAGGGGAAAACTGTTTTTT.

This sequence joins TRBV27 and TRBJ2-3; 12 bases agree with TRBD2. The J segment lost 1 base and the V segment lost 6 bases, leaving 8 bases of the junction unmatched. The length of the CDR3 is 17 residues. Germline V lookup: CDR1 MNHEY, CDR2 SMNVEV (reference sequence). CDR3 in amino acids: CASRPGLAGPGTDTQYF. CDR3 coding DNA: TGTGCCAGCAGGCCGGGACTAGCGGGTCCCGGCACAGATACGCAGTATTTT.

The gene calls are TRBV5-4 and TRBJ2-7, with 12 nucleotides matching TRBD1. Germline CDR1 is SGHNT and CDR2 is YYREEE (reference sequence). The CDR3 extends over 16 amino acids. J was trimmed by 3 bases and V by 3 bases; bases with no gene match: 7. In DNA, the CDR3 is TGTGCCAGCAGCTGGACCGGGACAGGGGGCAGCTACGAGCAGTACTTC. Its translation: CASSWTGTGGSYEQYF. The variable domain in full, completed from reference TRBV5-4 and TRBJ2-7, reads ETGVTQSPTHLIKTRGQQVTLRCSSQSGHNTVSWYQQALGQGPQFIFQYYREEENGRGNFPPRFSGLQFPNYSSELNVNALELDDSALYLCASSWTGTGGSYEQYFGPGTRLTVT.

The chain uses TRBV6-5 and TRBJ1-5; D not resolved. Germline CDR1 is MNHEY and CDR2 is SVGAGI. The CDR3 sequence is 14 residues long. Between the trimmed V and J ends, which lost 5 bases and 7 bases, there was a span of 15 bases. DNA for the CDR3: TGTGCCAGCAGTCGAGGGTTCCCGGGGCAGCCCCAGCATTTT. Encoded protein: CASSRGFPGQPQHF.

This chain joins TRBV29-1 and TRBJ1-1; D gene uncertain. Per germline, CDR1 SQVTM and CDR2 ANQGSEA. The CDR3 has 12 residues. Trimming left V 4 bases short and J 1 base short, with 7 bases between. Written as DNA, the CDR3 is TGCAGCGTTGGACAATGGAACACTGAAGCTTTCTTT. Protein: CSVGQWNTEAFF.

V usage is TRBV11-2 and J usage is TRBJ1-6; D is undetermined. Trimming removed 5 bases at V and 7 bases at J, with 12 bases between. The V gene's germline CDR1 is SGHAT and CDR2 FQNNGV. The CDR3 has 14 amino acids. The CDR3 is CASSPRLENSPLHF. CDR3 nucleotides: TGTGCCAGCAGCCCCCGACTGGAGAATTCACCCCTCCACTTT.

The chain has TRBV5-1 and TRBJ1-1; D remains ambiguous. Deletions cut 0 bases from V and 7 bases from J, with 13 bases between. The CDR3 has 14 amino acids. The germline gives CDR1 SGHRS, CDR2 YFSETQ. This CDR3 reads CASSLANRIDEAFF. In DNA, the CDR3 is TGCGCCAGCAGCTTGGCCAACAGAATCGATGAAGCTTTCTTT.

This chain joins TRBV5-1 and TRBJ1-5; D perhaps matches TRBD1 (5 bases). The CDR3 runs 13 residues. With 2 bases removed from V and 5 bases from J, the gap between germline ends came to 8 bases. Germline CDR1 is SGHRS and CDR2 is YFSETQ. The CDR3: CASSFGQDQPQHF. The CDR3 DNA is TGCGCCAGCAGCTTCGGACAAGATCAGCCCCAGCATTTT.

The chain is built from TRBV7-9 and TRBJ2-4, with D possibly matching TRBD1 (6 bases). This CDR3 has 12 amino acids. Per germline, CDR1 SEHNR and CDR2 FQNEAQ (reference sequence). V gave up 5 bases and J gave up 9 bases, with 11 bases separating them. The CDR3 DNA sequence: TGTGCCAGCAGCCTACAGGGTATCATTCAGTACTTC. This codes for CASSLQGIIQYF.

This chain connects TRBV28 to TRBJ2-5, with no clear D. Trimming shortened V by 5 bases and J by 1 base, and 14 bases separated the two germline ends. The CDR3 spans 15 residues. Per germline, CDR1 MDHEN and CDR2 SYDVKM. The CDR3 protein is CASSGRQPTQETQYF. The CDR3 DNA follows: TGTGCCAGCAGTGGTAGACAACCGACCCAAGAGACCCAGTACTTC.

This clone was recorded once. V usage is TRBV5-1 and J usage is TRBJ2-2; 8 nucleotides align to TRBD1. The trim removed 4 bases at V and 7 bases at J, leaving 12 bases unmatched. The CDR3 totals 16 residues. Per germline, CDR1 SGHRS and CDR2 YFSETQ. The CDR3: CASSPLSGQGSGELFF. In DNA, the CDR3 is TGCGCCAGCAGCCCCTTAAGTGGACAGGGAAGCGGGGAGCTGTTTTTT.

The chain couples TRBV28 to TRBJ1-4; D perhaps matches TRBD1 (5 bases). Trimming pared 3 bases from V and 11 bases from J, leaving 13 bases between. This CDR3 comprises 13 residues. Germline V gene sequence: CDR1 MDHEN, CDR2 SYDVKM. CDR3 amino acids: CASSFGDRGKLFF. CDR3 nucleotides: TGTGCCAGCAGTTTTGGAGACAGAGGGAAACTGTTTTTT.